The rows below give T cell receptor beta chains drawn from one sample of a study of T cell repertoires in cytomegalovirus infection. One entry per CDR3 protein, called by TCRdb with MiXCR from the reads. Here the sample spans roughly 990,000 distinct CDR3 sequences, approximately 31% being singletons. Their specific antigens are unknown. The sample here was cultured CD8+ T cells from PBMCs, taken from culture after CMV antigen stimulation. All receptors derive from a human donor in good health (CMV status not recorded). Some clones in this sample may be carry-over from other donors' samples. The CDR3 runs from the conserved cysteine through the conserved F or W. A D gene is named only where the DNA matches it firmly. Expanded clones are given a class, and other clones once, few, many or no size at all.

-,TRBV6-6,-,TRBJ1-1,CASSYVGEVTEAFF,TGTGCCAGCAGTTACGTTGGGGAGGTCACTGAAGCTTTCTTT
TRBD2,TRBV27,-,TRBJ2-3,CASSLSLGRVTDTQYF,TGTGCCAGCAGTTTAAGTTTGGGGAGGGTCACAGATACGCAGTATTTT
-,TRBV7-3,many,TRBJ2-3,CASSNQGGSTDTQYF,TGTGCCAGCAGCAACCAGGGGGGTAGCACAGATACGCAGTATTTT
TRBD1,TRBV11-2,-,TRBJ2-1,CASSLVRGQTSHYNEQFF,TGTGCCAGCAGCTTAGTTAGGGGGCAAACAAGCCACTACAATGAGCAGTTCTTC
-,TRBV18,few,TRBJ1-1,CASSRTAGNTEAFF,TGTGCCAGCTCCCGGACAGCCGGGAACACTGAAGCTTTCTTT
-,TRBV6-7,-,TRBJ2-3,CASSYSSYLPTDTQYF,TGTGCCAGCAGTTACTCGAGTTACCTACCCACAGATACGCAGTATTTT
TRBD2,TRBV6-6,-,TRBJ2-3,CASSYSSKRGDGDTQYF,TGTGCCAGCAGTTACTCGTCAAAGCGGGGGGATGGAGATACGCAGTATTTT
-,TRBV11-2,-,TRBJ2-1,CASSLRGSDEQFF,TGTGCCAGCAGCTTACGGGGATCCGATGAGCAGTTCTTC
-,TRBV20-1,-,TRBJ1-4,CSARDEGIWKKLFF,TGCAGTGCTAGAGATGAGGGCATCTGGAAAAAACTGTTTTTT
-,TRBV2,few,TRBJ2-1,CASIGLTFDEQFF,TGTGCCAGCATTGGACTAACGTTCGATGAGCAGTTCTTC
TRBD2,TRBV5-1,few,TRBJ2-1,CASSLGLAEHNEQFF,TGCGCCAGCAGCCTGGGACTAGCGGAACACAATGAGCAGTTCTTC
-,TRBV7-9,-,TRBJ1-5,CASRDDSSNQPQHF,TGTGCCAGCAGGGATGACAGTAGCAATCAGCCCCAGCATTTT
TRBD1,TRBV7-6,many,TRBJ2-7,CASSPRTGGGYEQYF,TGTGCCAGCAGCCCAAGGACAGGGGGTGGCTACGAGCAGTACTTC
-,TRBV7-9,-,TRBJ2-2,CASSLEVVSTGELFF,TGTGCCAGCAGCTTAGAGGTTGTCTCCACCGGGGAGCTGTTTTTT
-,TRBV7-2,-,TRBJ1-2,CASSLGLFGYTF,TGTGCCAGCAGCTTAGGGTTGTTTGGCTACACCTTC
TRBD1,TRBV18,-,TRBJ2-2,CASSHPPGQGKRELFF,TGTGCCAGCTCACACCCGCCAGGACAGGGAAAAAGGGAGCTGTTTTTT
-,TRBV5-5,few,TRBJ2-5,CASSLAAAGLETQYF,TGTGCCAGCAGCTTGGCTGCGGCAGGGTTGGAGACCCAGTACTTC
-,TRBV7-6,few,TRBJ1-2,CASSLLGTAYGYTF,TGTGCCAGCAGCTTACTCGGGACGGCCTATGGCTACACCTTC
TRBD1,TRBV20-1,few,TRBJ2-5,CSARLSWTGKETQYF,TGCAGTGCTAGACTCTCTTGGACAGGGAAAGAGACCCAGTACTTC
-,TRBV6-2/TRBV6-3,-,TRBJ1-1,CASSSSPRTVNTEAFF,TGTGCCAGCAGTTCCTCCCCGAGGACAGTGAACACTGAAGCTTTCTTT
TRBD2,TRBV12-3/TRBV12-4,-,TRBJ2-1,CASSYSGGSNNEQFF,TGTGCCAGCAGTTATAGCGGGGGGAGTAACAATGAGCAGTTCTTC
TRBD2,TRBV7-2,-,TRBJ2-3,CANSLARGGFTDTQYF,TGTGCCAACAGCTTAGCACGGGGGGGCTTCACAGATACGCAGTATTTT
TRBD2,TRBV7-6,many,TRBJ2-5,CASSLGGGGQETQYF,TGTGCCAGCAGCTTAGGTGGCGGGGGACAAGAGACCCAGTACTTC
-,TRBV27,-,TRBJ1-5,CANHSPGQPQHF,TGTGCCAACCATTCCCCTGGGCAGCCCCAGCATTTT
-,TRBV12-3/TRBV12-4,-,TRBJ2-6,CASTPGANVLTF,TGTGCCAGCACCCCTGGGGCCAACGTCCTGACTTTC
-,TRBV3-1,-,TRBJ2-5,CASSQELALTQETQYF,TGTGCCAGCAGCCAAGAACTAGCACTCACCCAAGAGACCCAGTACTTC
-,TRBV7-4,-,TRBJ2-3,CVSTPPGATDTQYF,TGTGTCAGCACCCCACCGGGGGCAACAGATACGCAGTATTTT
-,TRBV2,-,TRBJ2-1,CASSEDPPSEQFF,TGTGCCAGCAGTGAGGACCCCCCCAGCGAGCAGTTCTTC
TRBD1,TRBV7-6,many,TRBJ1-1,CASSSRTGKMNTEAFF,TGTGCCAGCAGCAGCCGGACAGGTAAAATGAACACTGAAGCTTTCTTT
-,TRBV6-1,-,TRBJ1-1,CASSYHPGGAGTEAFF,TGTGCCAGCAGTTACCATCCCGGGGGCGCGGGGACTGAAGCTTTCTTT
TRBD2,TRBV7-6,many,TRBJ2-1,CASSLEAVAGGAYNEQFF,TGTGCCAGCAGCTTAGAAGCGGTAGCGGGGGGGGCCTACAATGAGCAGTTCTTC
-,TRBV12-3/TRBV12-4,-,TRBJ2-1,CASSSPRGVYNEQFF,TGTGCCAGCAGCTCCCCGAGGGGGGTCTACAATGAGCAGTTCTTC
-,TRBV6-1,few,TRBJ1-1,CASSYIRSLNTEAFF,TGTGCCAGCAGTTACATCAGGAGTTTGAACACTGAAGCTTTCTTT
-,TRBV10-2,few,TRBJ1-3,CASSAQMNSGNTIYF,TGCGCCAGCAGTGCGCAGATGAACTCTGGAAACACCATATATTTT
-,TRBV10-3,-,TRBJ1-2,CAISVDQGNYGYTF,TGTGCCATCAGTGTAGATCAGGGGAACTATGGCTACACCTTC
-,TRBV4-2,-,TRBJ1-2,CASSPGSENLNYGYTF,TGTGCCAGCAGCCCAGGGTCGGAAAACCTTAACTATGGCTACACCTTC
TRBD2,TRBV12-3/TRBV12-4,-,TRBJ2-7,CASSLRGDTSYEQYF,TGTGCCAGCAGTTTGCGGGGGGACACCTCCTACGAGCAGTACTTC
-,TRBV6-6,-,TRBJ2-7,CASSYRGTPYEQYF,TGTGCCAGCAGTTACCGCGGGACACCCTACGAGCAGTACTTC
TRBD1,TRBV5-1,few,TRBJ1-2,CASRTTGVDYGYTF,TGCGCCAGCAGGACGACAGGGGTCGACTATGGCTACACCTTC